This T cell receptor (beta chain) comes out of a study of beta chain features in type 1 diabetes. Study findings and constraints: Among all four CD4+ subsets, Type 1 diabetes patients had TCRB CDR3s that were moderately but significantly shorter. Among type 1 diabetes patients, VDJ junctions had fewer insertions and more deletions.

CDR1 and CDR2 from the germline V gene are SGDLS and YYNGEE. With 4 bases clipped from V and 0 bases from J, the junction kept 5 bases outside the gene matches. This CDR3 is built from 16 residues. This clone was seen only a few times. Its antigen is unknown. What was sequenced were expressed TCRB transcripts, since all of the isolated RNA had been reverse transcribed. The table came from immunoSEQ multiplex PCR; TCRdb's copy has only in-frame clones and leaves some out. In the table there are around 170,000 clones, roughly 9% of which are singletons. Sequencing used central memory CD4+ T cells from blood. The origin of this receptor is a woman in her 30s with type 1 diabetes. The genes are TRBV9 and TRBJ1-5; TRBD1 matches 9 bases. The CDR3 nucleotides are TGTGCCAGCAGCCGCCGGGACAGGGATAGCAATCAGCCCCAGCATTTT. This codes for CASSRRDRDSNQPQHF. The full variable domain, rest sourced from reference TRBV9 and TRBJ1-5, is DSGVTQTPKHLITATGQRVTLRCSPRSGDLSVYWYQQSLDQGLQFLIQYYNGEERAKGNILERFSAQQFPDLHSELNLSSLELGDSALYFCASSRRDRDSNQPQHFGDGTRLSIL.